This T cell receptor (beta chain) was captured by sequencing in a study of blood T cell repertoires in COVID-19. The trim removed 0 bases at V and 4 bases at J, leaving 6 bases unmatched. The V gene's germline CDR1 is SGHVS and CDR2 FQNEAQ. The CDR3 spans 16 residues. Only in-frame clones appear in the TCRdb table, and some are missing; sequencing was by immunoSEQ multiplex PCR. The data show about 83,000 clones, about 86% seen once. This clone was counted once. The sample comprised peripheral blood. The clonotype was recovered from a woman older than 75 in a cohort sampled during active or convalescent COVID-19. The rearrangement joins TRBV7-8 to TRBJ2-1, with 7 nucleotides matching TRBD2. The CDR3 reads CASSLALLAVYNEQFF. As DNA, the CDR3 is TGTGCCAGCAGCTTAGCTCTGCTAGCGGTGTACAATGAGCAGTTCTTC.